The clone carrying this TCR beta chain was seen ten or more times. Its antigen is unidentified. One end of the junction varies from germline; a read error may be responsible. Authors' data handling: A classifier for distant metastasis in papillary thyroid cancer was constructed using CDR3 differences observed across clinicopathological groups. TCRdb re-analyzed the PCR reads through MiXCR. TCRdb's processing, not the authors' own work, is the source of the V and J calls. This sample yields around 20,000 clones, of which 16% are seen a single time; about 10% belongs to the top ten. This sample is part of a study of metastatic and nonmetastatic thyroid tumors. General observations from the study: When malignant thyroid tumors were compared with benign nodules, TCR beta diversity was reportedly significantly higher in the malignant tumors. This held in both blood and tumor samples.

The germline V gene encodes CDR1 DFQATT and CDR2 SNEGSKA (reference sequence). CDR3 length: 10 residues. There were no patients who had received any treatment before thyroid surgery. The gene calls are TRBV20-1 and TRBJ2-7; no reliable D call. What was sequenced was tumor tissue. This clonotype originated in a female donor with papillary thyroid cancer or a benign thyroid nodule (not recorded which). Some clones in this sample may be carry-over from other donors' samples. CDR3 residues: CSAIGYAQYF. The CDR3 DNA reads TGCAGCGCTATCGGGTACGCGCAGTACTTC.